The clone carrying this TCR beta chain was found many times. Its antigen remains unidentified. This specimen comes from a study of glioma-infiltrating T cells. V was clipped by 2 bases and J by 5 bases, with 9 bases between them. This CDR3 has 13 amino acids. The germline V gene has CDR1 MNHEY and CDR2 SVGEGT. Amplification of TCR alpha and beta CDR3 regions from RNA used iRepertoire nested multiplex PCR. One-step reverse transcription and amplification started from approximately 100-400 ng of tissue mRNA or PBMC total RNA. TCRdb recomputed calls from the multiplex PCR reads with MiXCR, one row per CDR3 protein. The repertoire includes around 100,000 distinct CDR3 sequences, around 31% of them detected once, and about 40% sits in the top ten. Study-level findings and limits: Non-neoplastic patients had below-expected tissue-blood divergence, while all gliomas exceeded expectation.

The sequenced sample was glioma tissue, nonneoplastic brain tissue, or PBMCs (not recorded which). The chain uses TRBV6-2 or TRBV6-3 and TRBJ1-1; a possible D gene is TRBD1 (6 bases). The clonotype originates from a human donor with low-grade glioma or glioblastoma, undergoing nonglioma brain surgery, or in good health (not recorded which). This chain's CDR3 is CASSYGGATEAFF. DNA for the CDR3: TGTGCCAGCAGTTACGGGGGGGCGACTGAAGCTTTCTTT.